This record covers a single TCR beta chain. TCRdb keeps only in-frame clones here, not all; method: immunoSEQ multiplex PCR. This table has just over 300,000 clones, approximately 90% appearing once. The CDR3 extends over 16 amino acids. V lost 6 bases and J 5 bases, leaving 22 bases between the germline ends. The germline CDR1 and CDR2 sequences are MDHEN and SYDVKM. This record comes from a study of blood T cell repertoires in COVID-19. Participants had their cohort set by participant-reported clinical history. The clonotype was recovered from a woman between 18 and 30 years old who had recovered from COVID-19. The sample comprised PBMCs or T cells enriched from blood (not recorded which). This sequence joins TRBV28 and TRBJ2-5, with D perhaps TRBD2 (6 bases). CDR3 nucleotides: TGTGCCAGCAGGTCCGGGTGGAGGGAGGTTACGGAGACCCAGTACTTC. Protein: CASRSGWREVTETQYF.